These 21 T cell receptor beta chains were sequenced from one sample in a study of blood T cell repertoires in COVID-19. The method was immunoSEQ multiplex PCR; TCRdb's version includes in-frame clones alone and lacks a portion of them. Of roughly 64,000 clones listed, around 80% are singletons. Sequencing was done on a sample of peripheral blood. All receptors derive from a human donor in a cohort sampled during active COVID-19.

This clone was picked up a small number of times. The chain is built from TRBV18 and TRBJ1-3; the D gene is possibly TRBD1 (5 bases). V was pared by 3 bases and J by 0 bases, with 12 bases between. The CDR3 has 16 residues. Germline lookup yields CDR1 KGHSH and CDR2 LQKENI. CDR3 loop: CASSPNRLSSGNTIYF. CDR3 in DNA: TGTGCCAGCTCACCGAACAGGTTGAGCTCTGGAAACACCATATATTTT.

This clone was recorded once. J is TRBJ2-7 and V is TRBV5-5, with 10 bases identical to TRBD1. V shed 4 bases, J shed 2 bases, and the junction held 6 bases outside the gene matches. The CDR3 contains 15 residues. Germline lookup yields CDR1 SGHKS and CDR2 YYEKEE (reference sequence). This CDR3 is CASSLTGTGAYEQYF. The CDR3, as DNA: TGTGCCAGCAGCCTAACCGGGACAGGGGCCTACGAGCAGTACTTC. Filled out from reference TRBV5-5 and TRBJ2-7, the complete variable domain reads DAGVTQSPTHLIKTRGQQVTLRCSPISGHKSVSWYQQVLGQGPQFIFQYYEKEERGRGNFPDRFSARQFPNYSSELNVNALLLGDSALYLCASSLTGTGAYEQYFGPGTRLTVT.

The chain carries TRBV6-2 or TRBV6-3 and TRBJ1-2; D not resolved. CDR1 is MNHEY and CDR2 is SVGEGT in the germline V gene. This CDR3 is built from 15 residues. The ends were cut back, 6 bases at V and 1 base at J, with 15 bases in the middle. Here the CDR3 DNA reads TGTGCCAGCAGCCCCCCTCAGGCCCTTAACTATGGCTACACCTTC. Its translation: CASSPPQALNYGYTF.

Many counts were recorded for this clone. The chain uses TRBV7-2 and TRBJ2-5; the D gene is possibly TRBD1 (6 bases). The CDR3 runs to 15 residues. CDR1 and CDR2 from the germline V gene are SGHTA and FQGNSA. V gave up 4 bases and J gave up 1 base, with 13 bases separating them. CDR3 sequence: CASSSGATVQETQYF. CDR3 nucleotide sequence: TGTGCCAGCAGCTCAGGGGCCACAGTCCAAGAGACCCAGTACTTC.

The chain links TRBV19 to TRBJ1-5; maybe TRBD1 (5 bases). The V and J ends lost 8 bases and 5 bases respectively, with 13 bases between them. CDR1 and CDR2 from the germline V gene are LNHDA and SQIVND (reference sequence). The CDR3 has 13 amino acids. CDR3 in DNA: TGTGCCAGTGGCAGGGAAGCTGATCAGCCCCAGCATTTT. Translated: CASGREADQPQHF.

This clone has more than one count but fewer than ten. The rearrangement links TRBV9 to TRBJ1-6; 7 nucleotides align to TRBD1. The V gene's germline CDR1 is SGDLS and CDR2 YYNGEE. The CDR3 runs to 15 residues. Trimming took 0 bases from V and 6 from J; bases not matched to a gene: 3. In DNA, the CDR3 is TGTGCCAGCAGCGTAGCCGGGACAGCTAATTCACCCCTCCACTTT. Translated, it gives CASSVAGTANSPLHF.

The CDR3 coding sequence is TGTGCCAGCAGTGATGTCCCTACTAACTATGGCTACACCTTC. Protein: CASSDVPTNYGYTF. The chain has TRBV2 and TRBJ1-2; D is undetermined. The CDR3 consists of 14 residues. In germline, CDR1 is SNHLY, CDR2 FYNNEI. V lost 3 bases and J 0 bases, leaving 8 bases between the germline ends.

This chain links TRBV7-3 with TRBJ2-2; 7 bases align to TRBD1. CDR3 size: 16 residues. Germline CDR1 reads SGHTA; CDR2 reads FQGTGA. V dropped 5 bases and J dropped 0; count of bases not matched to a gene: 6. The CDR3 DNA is TGTGCCAGCAGCGCCCCGGGACAGACGAACACCGGGGAGCTGTTTTTT. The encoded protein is CASSAPGQTNTGELFF.

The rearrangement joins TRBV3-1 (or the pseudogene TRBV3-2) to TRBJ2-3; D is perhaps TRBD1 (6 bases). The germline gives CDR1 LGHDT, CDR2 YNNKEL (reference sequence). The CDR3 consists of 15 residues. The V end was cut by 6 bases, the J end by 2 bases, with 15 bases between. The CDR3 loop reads CASSLLGAVTDTQYF. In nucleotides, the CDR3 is TGTGCCAGCAGTCTACTGGGGGCCGTCACAGATACGCAGTATTTT.

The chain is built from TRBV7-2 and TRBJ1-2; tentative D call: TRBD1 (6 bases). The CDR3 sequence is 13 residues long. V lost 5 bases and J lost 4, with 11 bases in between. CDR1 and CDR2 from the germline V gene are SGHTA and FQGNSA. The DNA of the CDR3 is TGTGCCAGCAGCCGGACAGAGCTCTATGGCTACACCTTC. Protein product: CASSRTELYGYTF. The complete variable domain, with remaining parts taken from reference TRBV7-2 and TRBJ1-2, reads GAGVSQSPSNKVTEKGKDVELRCDPISGHTALYWYRQSLGQGLEFLIYFQGNSAPDKSGLPSDRFSAERTGGSVSTLTIQRTQQEDSAVYLCASSRTELYGYTFGSGTRLTVV.

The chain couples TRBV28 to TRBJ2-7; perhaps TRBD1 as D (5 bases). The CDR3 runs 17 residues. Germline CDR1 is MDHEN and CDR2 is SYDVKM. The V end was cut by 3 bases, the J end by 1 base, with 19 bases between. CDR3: CASSLGQGITKSYEQYF. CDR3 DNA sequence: TGTGCCAGCAGTTTGGGGCAGGGCATCACAAAATCCTACGAGCAGTACTTC.

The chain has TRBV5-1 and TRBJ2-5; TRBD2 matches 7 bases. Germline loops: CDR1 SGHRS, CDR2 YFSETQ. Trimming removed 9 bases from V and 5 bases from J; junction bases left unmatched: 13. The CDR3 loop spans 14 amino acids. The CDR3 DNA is TGCGCCAACCCGGGGGGTATTAAGGCGGAGACCCAGTACTTC. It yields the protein CANPGGIKAETQYF.

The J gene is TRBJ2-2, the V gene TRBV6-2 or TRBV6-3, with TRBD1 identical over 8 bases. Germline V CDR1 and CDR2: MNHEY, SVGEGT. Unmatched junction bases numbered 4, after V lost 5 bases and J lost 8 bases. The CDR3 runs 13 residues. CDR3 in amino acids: CASSLRTGGELFF. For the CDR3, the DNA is TGTGCCAGCAGTCTCCGGACAGGGGGGGAGCTGTTTTTT.

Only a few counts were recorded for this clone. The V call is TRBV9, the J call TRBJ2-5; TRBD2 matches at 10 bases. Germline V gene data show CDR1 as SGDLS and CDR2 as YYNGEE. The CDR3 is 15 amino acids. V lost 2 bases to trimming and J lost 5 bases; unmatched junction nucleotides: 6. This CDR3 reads CASSVSSGGRETQYF. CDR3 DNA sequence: TGTGCCAGCAGCGTTAGTAGCGGGGGGCGGGAGACCCAGTACTTC.

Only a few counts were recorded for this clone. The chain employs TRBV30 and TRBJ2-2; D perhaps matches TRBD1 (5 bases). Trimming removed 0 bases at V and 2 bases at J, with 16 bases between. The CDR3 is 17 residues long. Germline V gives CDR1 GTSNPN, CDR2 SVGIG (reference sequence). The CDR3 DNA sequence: TGTGCCTGGAGTGTAGAGCTCGGGCAGGGAAACACCGGGGAGCTGTTTTTT. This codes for CAWSVELGQGNTGELFF.

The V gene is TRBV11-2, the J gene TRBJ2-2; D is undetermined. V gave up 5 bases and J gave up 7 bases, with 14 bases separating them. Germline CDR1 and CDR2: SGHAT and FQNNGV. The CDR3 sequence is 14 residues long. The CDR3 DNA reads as TGTGCCAGCAGCCCCGCGGTGCGTGGCGGGGAGCTGTTTTTT. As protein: CASSPAVRGGELFF. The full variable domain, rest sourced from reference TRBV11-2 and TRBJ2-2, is EAGVAQSPRYKIIEKRQSVAFWCNPISGHATLYWYQQILGQGPKLLIQFQNNGVVDDSQLPKDRFSAERLKGVDSTLKIQPAKLEDSAVYLCASSPAVRGGELFFGEGSRLTVL.

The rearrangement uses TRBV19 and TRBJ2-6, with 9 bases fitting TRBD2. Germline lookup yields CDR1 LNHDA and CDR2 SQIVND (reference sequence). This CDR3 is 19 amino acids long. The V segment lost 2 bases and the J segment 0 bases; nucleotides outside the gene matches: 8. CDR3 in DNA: TGTGCCAGTAGTATATTGTTAGCGGGGGCCGGCTCTGGGGCCAACGTCCTGACTTTC. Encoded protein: CASSILLAGAGSGANVLTF.

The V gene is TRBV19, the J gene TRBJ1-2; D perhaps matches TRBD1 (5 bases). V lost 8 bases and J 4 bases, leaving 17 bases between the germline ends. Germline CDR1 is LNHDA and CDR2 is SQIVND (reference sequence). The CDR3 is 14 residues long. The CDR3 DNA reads TGTGCCAGTCGCTTTGGAGGGCAGGGCTATGGCTACACCTTC. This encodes CASRFGGQGYGYTF. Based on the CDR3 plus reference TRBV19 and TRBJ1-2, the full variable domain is DGGITQSPKYLFRKEGQNVTLSCEQNLNHDAMYWYRQDPGQGLRLIYYSQIVNDFQKGDIAEGYSVSREKKESFPLTVTSAQKNPTAFYLCASRFGGQGYGYTFGSGTRLTVV.

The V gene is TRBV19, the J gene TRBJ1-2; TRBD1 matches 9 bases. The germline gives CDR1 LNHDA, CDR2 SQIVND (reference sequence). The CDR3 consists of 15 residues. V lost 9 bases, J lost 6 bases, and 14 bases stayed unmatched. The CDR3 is CASHSRDRVRDGYTF. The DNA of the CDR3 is TGTGCCAGCCACTCCCGGGACAGGGTTCGGGATGGCTACACCTTC. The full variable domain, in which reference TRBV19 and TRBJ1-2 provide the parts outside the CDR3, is DGGITQSPKYLFRKEGQNVTLSCEQNLNHDAMYWYRQDPGQGLRLIYYSQIVNDFQKGDIAEGYSVSREKKESFPLTVTSAQKNPTAFYLCASHSRDRVRDGYTFGSGTRLTVV.

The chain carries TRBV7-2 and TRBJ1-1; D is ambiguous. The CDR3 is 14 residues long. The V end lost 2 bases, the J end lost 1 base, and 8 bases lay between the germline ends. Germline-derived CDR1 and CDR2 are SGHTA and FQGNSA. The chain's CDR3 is CASSLQRGNTEAFF. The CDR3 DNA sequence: TGTGCCAGCAGCTTACAACGGGGGAACACTGAAGCTTTCTTT.

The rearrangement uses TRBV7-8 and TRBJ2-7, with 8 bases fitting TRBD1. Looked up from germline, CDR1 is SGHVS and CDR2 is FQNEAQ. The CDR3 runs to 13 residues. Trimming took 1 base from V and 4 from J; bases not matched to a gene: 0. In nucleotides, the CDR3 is TGTGCCAGCAGCTTAGACAGGGGGTACGAGCAGTACTTC. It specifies CASSLDRGYEQYF.